This paragraph reports one T cell receptor (beta chain). Its specificity is not known. Investigators divided CD4+ cells into CD45RA+ naive and CD45RA-negative memory subsets. This entry comes from a study of shared clonotypes between healthy human individuals. The overall study: Researchers drew samples from a couple of women and three men aged 18 to 49.

The table came from immunoSEQ multiplex PCR; TCRdb's copy has only in-frame clones and leaves some out. The table lists 2 million to 2.5 million clones, approximately 90% of them singletons. Germline values: CDR1 SGDLS, CDR2 YYNGEE. The ends lost 4 bases at V and 7 bases at J; junction bases unmatched: 6. This CDR3 has 15 amino acids. Whole-study results and caveats: Larger estimated richness was generally recorded for naive subsets relative to memory subsets. Clonotypes that were shared across a handful of donors made up roughly 5% of naive CD4 clonotypes.

The chain links TRBV9 to TRBJ2-2; 11 positions agree with TRBD2. The TCR sequence derives from a man aged 18 to 35 in good health. Some clones in this sample may be carry-over from other donors' samples. Sequencing was carried out using naive CD4+ T cells from PBMCs. Specified subset: CD45RA+ positively selected. The CDR3 nucleotides read TGTGCCAGCAGCCTTACTAGCGGGAGTAGCGGGGAGCTGTTTTTT. Encoded protein: CASSLTSGSSGELFF.